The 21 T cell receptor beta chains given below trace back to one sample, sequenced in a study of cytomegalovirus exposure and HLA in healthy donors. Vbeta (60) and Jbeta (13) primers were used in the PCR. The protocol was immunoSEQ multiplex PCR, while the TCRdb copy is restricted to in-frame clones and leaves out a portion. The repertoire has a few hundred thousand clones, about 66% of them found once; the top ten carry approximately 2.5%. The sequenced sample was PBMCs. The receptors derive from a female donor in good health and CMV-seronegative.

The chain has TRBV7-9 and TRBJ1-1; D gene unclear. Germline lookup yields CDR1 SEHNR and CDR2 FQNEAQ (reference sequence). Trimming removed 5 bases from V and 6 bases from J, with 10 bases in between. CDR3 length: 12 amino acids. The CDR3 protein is CASSPPVSEAFF. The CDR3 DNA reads TGTGCCAGCAGCCCCCCGGTATCTGAAGCTTTCTTT.

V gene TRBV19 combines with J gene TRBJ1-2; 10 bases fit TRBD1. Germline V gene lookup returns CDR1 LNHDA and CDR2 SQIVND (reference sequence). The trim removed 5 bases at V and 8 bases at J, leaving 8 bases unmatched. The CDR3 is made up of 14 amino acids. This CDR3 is CASSSRDRGRGYTF. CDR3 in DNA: TGTGCCAGTAGTTCCCGGGACAGGGGACGGGGCTACACCTTC.

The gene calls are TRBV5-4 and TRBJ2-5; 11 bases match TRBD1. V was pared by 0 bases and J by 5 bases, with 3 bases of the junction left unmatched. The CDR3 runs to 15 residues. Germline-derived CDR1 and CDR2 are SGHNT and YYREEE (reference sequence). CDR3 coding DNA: TGTGCCAGCAGCTTGGTGGGACAGGGGGATGAGACCCAGTACTTC. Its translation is CASSLVGQGDETQYF.

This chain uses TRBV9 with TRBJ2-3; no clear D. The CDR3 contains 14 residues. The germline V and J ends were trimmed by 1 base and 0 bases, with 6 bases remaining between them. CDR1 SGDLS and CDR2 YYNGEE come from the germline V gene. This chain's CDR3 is CASSVTTSTDTQYF. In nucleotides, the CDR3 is TGTGCCAGCAGCGTAACGACTAGCACAGATACGCAGTATTTT.

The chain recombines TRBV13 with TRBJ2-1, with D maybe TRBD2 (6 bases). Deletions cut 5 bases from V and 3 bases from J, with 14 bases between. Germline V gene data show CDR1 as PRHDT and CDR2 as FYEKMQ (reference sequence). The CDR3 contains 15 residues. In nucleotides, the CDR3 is TGTGCCAGCAGCCCTGAGCGACTAGGCTACAATGAGCAGTTCTTC. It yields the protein CASSPERLGYNEQFF.

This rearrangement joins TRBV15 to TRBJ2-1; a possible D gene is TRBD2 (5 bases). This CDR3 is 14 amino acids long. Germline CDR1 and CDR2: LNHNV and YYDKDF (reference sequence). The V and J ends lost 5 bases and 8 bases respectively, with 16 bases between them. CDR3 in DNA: TGTGCCACCAGCGGTGGACTCCCCCGGGATGAGCAGTTCTTC. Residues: CATSGGLPRDEQFF.

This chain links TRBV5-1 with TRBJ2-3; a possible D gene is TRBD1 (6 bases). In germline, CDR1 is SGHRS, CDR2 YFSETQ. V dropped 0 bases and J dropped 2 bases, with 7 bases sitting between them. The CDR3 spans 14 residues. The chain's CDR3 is CASSLGDTTDTQYF. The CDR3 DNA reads TGCGCCAGCAGCTTGGGGGACACCACAGATACGCAGTATTTT. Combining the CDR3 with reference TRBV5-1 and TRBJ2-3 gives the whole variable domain KAGVTQTPRYLIKTRGQQVTLSCSPISGHRSVSWYQQTPGQGLQFLFEYFSETQRNKGNFPGRFSGRQFSNSRSEMNVSTLELGDSALYLCASSLGDTTDTQYFGPGTRLTVL.

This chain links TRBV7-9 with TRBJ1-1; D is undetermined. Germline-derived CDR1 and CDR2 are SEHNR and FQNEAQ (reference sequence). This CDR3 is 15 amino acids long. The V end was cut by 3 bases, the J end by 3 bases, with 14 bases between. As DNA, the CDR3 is TGTGCCAGCAGCTTTGCGGCAGGCGGGGACACTGAAGCTTTCTTT. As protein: CASSFAAGGDTEAFF.

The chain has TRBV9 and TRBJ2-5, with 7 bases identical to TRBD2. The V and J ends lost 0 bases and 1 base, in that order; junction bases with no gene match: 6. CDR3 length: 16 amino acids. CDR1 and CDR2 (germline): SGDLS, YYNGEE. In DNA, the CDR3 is TGTGCCAGCAGCGTAGTGGCTAGCGGACCCCAAGAGACCCAGTACTTC. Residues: CASSVVASGPQETQYF.

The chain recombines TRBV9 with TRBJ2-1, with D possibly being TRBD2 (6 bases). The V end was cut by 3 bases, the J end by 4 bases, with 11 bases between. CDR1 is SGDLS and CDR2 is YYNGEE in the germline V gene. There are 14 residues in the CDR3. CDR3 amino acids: CASSAGREYNEQFF. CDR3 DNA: TGTGCCAGCAGCGCTGGGCGGGAATACAATGAGCAGTTCTTC.

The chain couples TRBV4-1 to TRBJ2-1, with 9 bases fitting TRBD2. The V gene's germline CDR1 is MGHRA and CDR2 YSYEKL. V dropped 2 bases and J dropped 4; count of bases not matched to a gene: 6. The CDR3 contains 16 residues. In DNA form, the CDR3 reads TGCGCCAGCAGCCAAACCCTAGCGGGGACTTACAATGAGCAGTTCTTC. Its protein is CASSQTLAGTYNEQFF.

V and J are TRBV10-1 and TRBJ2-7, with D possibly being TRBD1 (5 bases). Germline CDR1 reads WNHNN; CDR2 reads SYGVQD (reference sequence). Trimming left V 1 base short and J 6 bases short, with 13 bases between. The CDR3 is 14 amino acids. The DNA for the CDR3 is TGCGCCAGCAGTGAGTGGGGCCTCGACGGCGAGCAGTACTTC. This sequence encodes CASSEWGLDGEQYF.

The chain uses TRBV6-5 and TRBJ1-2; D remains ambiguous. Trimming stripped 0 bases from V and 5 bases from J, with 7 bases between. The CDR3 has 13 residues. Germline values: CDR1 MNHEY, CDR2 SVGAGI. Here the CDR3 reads CASSYSRGYGYTF. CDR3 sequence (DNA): TGTGCCAGCAGTTACTCTCGAGGATATGGCTACACCTTC.

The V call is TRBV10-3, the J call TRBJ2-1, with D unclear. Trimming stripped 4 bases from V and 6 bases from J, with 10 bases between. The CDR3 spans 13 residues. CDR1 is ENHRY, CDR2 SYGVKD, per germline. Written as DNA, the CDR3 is TGTGCCATCAGTGCGGGTGAATCCAATGAGCAGTTCTTC. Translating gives CAISAGESNEQFF.

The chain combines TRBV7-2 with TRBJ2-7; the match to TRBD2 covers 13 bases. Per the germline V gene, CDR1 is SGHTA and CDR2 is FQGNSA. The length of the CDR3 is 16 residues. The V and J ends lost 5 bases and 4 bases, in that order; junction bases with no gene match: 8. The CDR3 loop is CASSRRTSGRAYEQYF. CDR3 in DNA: TGTGCCAGCAGCCGTAGGACTAGCGGGAGAGCTTACGAGCAGTACTTC.

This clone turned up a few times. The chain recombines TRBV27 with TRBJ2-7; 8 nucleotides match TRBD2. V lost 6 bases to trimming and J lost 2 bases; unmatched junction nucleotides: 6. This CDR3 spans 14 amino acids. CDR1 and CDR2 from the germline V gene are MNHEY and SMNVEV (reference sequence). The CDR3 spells CASSRSGAAYEQYF. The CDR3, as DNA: TGTGCCAGCAGCCGTAGCGGGGCGGCCTACGAGCAGTACTTC.

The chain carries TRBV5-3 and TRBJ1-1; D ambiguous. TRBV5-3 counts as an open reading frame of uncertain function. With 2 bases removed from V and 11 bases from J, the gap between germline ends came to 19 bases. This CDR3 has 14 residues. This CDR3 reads CARSFVSGARGAFF. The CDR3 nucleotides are TGTGCCAGAAGCTTCGTTTCGGGCGCAAGAGGGGCTTTCTTT.

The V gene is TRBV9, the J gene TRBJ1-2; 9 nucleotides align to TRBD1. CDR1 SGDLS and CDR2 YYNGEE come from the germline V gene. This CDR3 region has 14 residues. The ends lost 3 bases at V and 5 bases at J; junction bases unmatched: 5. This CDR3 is CASSEAGTGYGYTF. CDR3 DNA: TGTGCCAGCAGCGAAGCCGGGACAGGGTATGGCTACACCTTC.

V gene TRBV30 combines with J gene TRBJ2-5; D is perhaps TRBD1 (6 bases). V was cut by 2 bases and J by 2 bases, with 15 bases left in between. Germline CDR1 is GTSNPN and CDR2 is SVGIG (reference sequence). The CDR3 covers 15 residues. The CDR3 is CAWSRTTGQQETQYF. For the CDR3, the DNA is TGTGCCTGGAGTAGAACAACAGGGCAGCAAGAGACCCAGTACTTC.

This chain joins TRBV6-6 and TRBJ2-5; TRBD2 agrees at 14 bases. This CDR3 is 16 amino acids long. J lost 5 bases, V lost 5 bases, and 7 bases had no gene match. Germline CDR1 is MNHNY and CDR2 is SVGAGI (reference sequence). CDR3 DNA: TGTGCCAGCAGTCCCGGGACTAGCGGGAGTCAGGAGACCCAGTACTTC. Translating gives CASSPGTSGSQETQYF.

The CDR3 bases are TGTGCCAGCAGCCAAGATGGGACAGGGCCTGCGTATGGCTACACCTTC. This encodes CASSQDGTGPAYGYTF. The rearrangement links TRBV4-2 to TRBJ1-2, with 9 nucleotides matching TRBD1. CDR3 length equals 16 residues. V dropped 0 bases and J dropped 5; count of bases not matched to a gene: 7. Germline CDR1 and CDR2: LGHNA and YNFKEQ.